Listed here are 27 T cell receptor beta chains from one sample, sequenced in a study of STAT3 mutations in large granular lymphocyte leukemia. Profiling relied on immunoSEQ multiplex PCR, and the TCRdb table lists in-frame clones only, not all of them. This sample has about 5,500 clones, with over 90% found just once. No antigen is known for these receptors. Study outcomes and limitations: Every T-cell large granular lymphocyte leukemia patient had at least one immunodominant TCR beta clonotype.

The sample taken for sequencing was peripheral blood mononuclear cells. These receptor sequences come from a man aged 60 to 69 with T-cell large granular lymphocyte leukemia. Some clones in this sample may be carry-over from other donors' samples.

This clone was seen just once. V and J are TRBV7-6 and TRBJ2-2; D possibly corresponds to TRBD1 (6 bases). The germline V gene encodes CDR1 SGHVS and CDR2 FNYEAQ. V was pared by 3 bases and J by 4 bases, with 12 bases between. The CDR3 length is 15 residues. The CDR3 bases are TGTGCCAGCAGCTTTGATCAGGGGCCCACCGGGGAGCTGTTTTTT. Its translation: CASSFDQGPTGELFF.

The chain joins TRBV6-9 to TRBJ2-7, with TRBD1 as a possible D gene (6 bases). The length of the CDR3 is 15 residues. The ends were cut back, 7 bases at V and 0 bases at J, with 16 bases in the middle. Germline assignment: CDR1 MNHGY and CDR2 SVAAGI. CDR3 in amino acids: CASNKRGIFSYEQYF. CDR3 DNA: TGTGCCAGCAACAAAAGGGGGATATTCTCCTACGAGCAGTACTTC.

The J gene is TRBJ2-1, the V gene TRBV19; 8 bases line up with TRBD2. Germline values: CDR1 LNHDA, CDR2 SQIVND (reference sequence). The length of the CDR3 is 17 residues. J was trimmed by 3 bases and V by 3 bases; bases with no gene match: 10. In nucleotides, the CDR3 is TGTGCCAGTAGTATTAAGGGAGTAGCGGGGCTCTACAATGAGCAGTTCTTC. This encodes CASSIKGVAGLYNEQFF.

The chain couples TRBV4-2 to TRBJ2-1; TRBD2 is a possible D gene (5 bases). Looked up from germline, CDR1 is LGHNA and CDR2 is YNFKEQ. This CDR3 region has 16 residues. V shed 4 bases and J shed 4 bases, with 17 bases lying between them. The DNA for the CDR3 is TGTGCCAGCAGCCTATCAAGCGGAGGAAGATACAATGAGCAGTTCTTC. It yields the protein CASSLSSGGRYNEQFF.

The chain is built from TRBV30 and TRBJ1-1; no reliable D call. This CDR3 is 12 amino acids long. Trimming took off 2 bases at V and 2 bases at J, with 6 bases between the two ends. CDR1 and CDR2 (germline): GTSNPN, SVGIG (reference sequence). For the CDR3, the DNA is TGTGCCTGGAGTTGGGGAAACACTGAAGCTTTCTTT. This gives the protein CAWSWGNTEAFF.

The chain employs TRBV6-5 and TRBJ2-7; D ambiguous. Germline V CDR1 and CDR2: MNHEY, SVGAGI. V gave up 2 bases and J gave up 5 bases, with 13 bases separating them. The CDR3 runs to 14 residues. CDR3 in amino acids: CASSYRTSDHEQYF. The CDR3 DNA reads TGTGCCAGCAGTTACCGTACGTCCGATCACGAGCAGTACTTC.

The chain recombines TRBV28 with TRBJ2-7; D possibly matches TRBD1 or TRBD2 (6 bases each). The CDR3 has 15 amino acids. Germline V lookup: CDR1 MDHEN, CDR2 SYDVKM. The ends were cut back, 3 bases at V and 5 bases at J, with 17 bases in the middle. In DNA form, the CDR3 reads TGTGCCAGCAGTTTGTCCGGGACAAGGACTAACGAGCAGTACTTC. Its translation is CASSLSGTRTNEQYF.

The rearrangement links TRBV28 to TRBJ2-5, with TRBD1 matching 8 bases. Germline V gene data show CDR1 as MDHEN and CDR2 as SYDVKM. The J segment lost 5 bases and the V segment lost 6 bases, leaving 14 bases of the junction unmatched. This CDR3 contains 16 residues. CDR3: CASRLTGQALRETQYF. CDR3 in DNA: TGTGCCAGCAGACTCACGGGACAGGCCTTGAGGGAGACCCAGTACTTC.

V gene TRBV28 combines with J gene TRBJ2-3, with D possibly called TRBD1 or TRBD2 (5 bases each). Germline CDR1 and CDR2: MDHEN and SYDVKM. Trimming took off 6 bases at V and 0 bases at J, with 13 bases between the two ends. The CDR3 runs 15 residues. The chain's CDR3 is CASSLGTGSTDTQYF. Written as DNA, the CDR3 is TGTGCCAGCAGCCTCGGGACGGGAAGCACAGATACGCAGTATTTT.

CDR3 sequence (DNA): TGTGCCAGCAGCCCCCGGAGGGGGAGTGGGTACAATGAGCAGTTCTTC. Protein sequence: CASSPRRGSGYNEQFF. The rearrangement links TRBV7-9 to TRBJ2-1; possibly TRBD1 or TRBD2 for D (6 bases each). CDR3 length equals 16 residues. Looked up from germline, CDR1 is SEHNR and CDR2 is FQNEAQ (reference sequence). The germline V and J ends were trimmed by 5 bases and 4 bases, with 18 bases remaining between them.

This chain connects TRBV25-1 to TRBJ1-1, with D hard to call. V gave up 1 base and J gave up 8 bases, with 11 bases separating them. Germline V gives CDR1 MGHDK, CDR2 SYGVNS. The CDR3 spans 13 residues. CDR3: CASSEFRSEEAFF. The CDR3 DNA reads as TGTGCCAGCAGTGAATTTAGGTCAGAAGAAGCTTTCTTT. Full variable domain (rest looked up from reference TRBV25-1 and TRBJ1-1): EADIYQTPRYLVIGTGKKITLECSQTMGHDKMYWYQQDPGMELHLIHYSYGVNSTEKGDLSSESTVSRIRTEHFPLTLESARPSHTSQYLCASSEFRSEEAFFGQGTRLTVV.

The CDR3, as DNA: TGTGCCAGTAGTATCGGCGGTCCCAACACTGAAGCTTTCTTT. Translated, it gives CASSIGGPNTEAFF. The genes are TRBV19 and TRBJ1-1, with D uncertain. The CDR3 sequence is 14 residues long. The germline gives CDR1 LNHDA, CDR2 SQIVND (reference sequence). Trimming took 3 bases from V and 2 from J, leaving 10 bases between them.

The J gene is TRBJ2-2, the V gene TRBV5-6; no firm D call. The germline V and J ends were trimmed by 4 bases and 6 bases, with 10 bases remaining between them. The CDR3 totals 13 residues. Per the germline V gene, CDR1 is SGHDT and CDR2 is YYEEEE. This CDR3 is CASSLWSPGELFF. The CDR3 DNA reads TGTGCCAGCAGCCTGTGGAGTCCCGGGGAGCTGTTTTTT.

The rearrangement links TRBV4-2 to TRBJ2-7; 8 nucleotides match TRBD2. Germline CDR1 and CDR2: LGHNA and YNFKEQ. Losses at the gene ends were 0 bases for V and 1 base for J; bases not matched to a gene: 5. This CDR3 region has 16 residues. The CDR3 reads CASSQEAAGGSYEQYF. The CDR3 nucleotides read TGTGCCAGCAGCCAAGAAGCGGCGGGAGGATCCTACGAGCAGTACTTC.

The V and J genes are TRBV14 and TRBJ1-1; TRBD1 might be the D (6 bases). The V gene lost 5 bases and the J gene lost 4 bases, with 11 bases spanning the gap. The germline V gene encodes CDR1 SGHDN and CDR2 FVKESK. CDR3 length: 13 amino acids. The CDR3 DNA follows: TGTGCCAGCAGCTTTAGCAGGGGCACTGAAGCTTTCTTT. Encoded protein: CASSFSRGTEAFF.

This clone showed up just once. The CDR3 region has the DNA TGTGCCTGGACATTCCCTGGTGGACTCGAGCAGTACTTC. Its translation is CAWTFPGGLEQYF. V gene TRBV30 combines with J gene TRBJ2-7; D possibly corresponds to TRBD2 (5 bases). Trimming pared 4 bases from V and 6 bases from J, leaving 16 bases between. This CDR3 comprises 13 residues. Looked up from germline, CDR1 is GTSNPN and CDR2 is SVGIG (reference sequence).

The rearrangement uses TRBV14 and TRBJ2-3; D is tentatively TRBD1 or TRBD2 (5 bases each). The CDR3 runs 15 residues. CDR1 and CDR2 from the germline V gene are SGHDN and FVKESK. V lost 2 bases and J lost 5, with 14 bases in between. CDR3 in DNA: TGTGCCAGCAGCCAATTTCTGCCGAGGGGAGATACGCAGTATTTT. Its translation is CASSQFLPRGDTQYF.

The chain recombines TRBV7-2 with TRBJ1-2; no clear D gene. Between the trimmed V and J ends, which lost 1 base and 7 bases, there was a span of 10 bases. This CDR3 is built from 13 residues. Looked up from germline, CDR1 is SGHTA and CDR2 is FQGNSA. This CDR3 is CASSLVLDRGYTF. DNA for the CDR3: TGTGCCAGCAGCTTAGTTCTGGACCGTGGCTACACCTTC.

The chain has TRBV28 and TRBJ2-7, with TRBD2 identical over 7 bases. Germline-derived CDR1 and CDR2 are MDHEN and SYDVKM. This CDR3 spans 14 amino acids. The trim removed 5 bases at V and 3 bases at J, leaving 7 bases unmatched. The CDR3 loop is CASSPTTSSYEQYF. For the CDR3, the DNA is TGTGCCAGCAGTCCGACGACTAGCAGCTACGAGCAGTACTTC.

The chain links TRBV5-4 to TRBJ2-5; the D is unclear. V shed 2 bases and J shed 1 base, with 0 bases lying between them. CDR1 SGHNT and CDR2 YYREEE come from the germline V gene (reference sequence). The CDR3 is 11 residues long. CDR3 amino acids: CASSFQETQYF. For the CDR3, the DNA is TGTGCCAGCAGCTTCCAAGAGACCCAGTACTTC.

The sample holds one count of this clone. The chain joins TRBV9 to TRBJ2-2; D is ambiguous. This CDR3 is built from 15 residues. CDR1 SGDLS and CDR2 YYNGEE come from the germline V gene. V lost 4 bases, J lost 7 bases, and 17 bases lay in between. The CDR3 sequence: CASSPLGLVSGELFF. In nucleotides, the CDR3 is TGTGCCAGCAGCCCGCTTGGGCTAGTCAGCGGGGAGCTGTTTTTT. Supplemented by reference TRBV9 and TRBJ2-2, the full variable domain reads DSGVTQTPKHLITATGQRVTLRCSPRSGDLSVYWYQQSLDQGLQFLIQYYNGEERAKGNILERFSAQQFPDLHSELNLSSLELGDSALYFCASSPLGLVSGELFFGEGSRLTVL.

This clone was recorded a few times. The J gene is TRBJ1-2, the V gene TRBV6-5, with D perhaps TRBD1 (6 bases). Germline V CDR1 and CDR2: MNHEY, SVGAGI. The CDR3 runs to 13 residues. The V and J ends lost 6 bases and 8 bases respectively, with 16 bases between them. CDR3 nucleotides: TGTGCCAGCAGCCCACGTGAGGGGACAGGCTACACCTTC. This translates into CASSPREGTGYTF.

The V gene is TRBV19, the J gene TRBJ1-2; D call uncertain. The V end lost 3 bases, the J end lost 7 bases, and 15 bases lay between the germline ends. The germline V gene encodes CDR1 LNHDA and CDR2 SQIVND (reference sequence). This CDR3 has 14 amino acids. In nucleotides, the CDR3 is TGTGCCAGTAGTATTGGGGTTGGGTTTCCTGGCTACACCTTC. Encoded protein: CASSIGVGFPGYTF. Using reference TRBV19 and TRBJ1-2 for the parts outside the CDR3, the full variable domain is DGGITQSPKYLFRKEGQNVTLSCEQNLNHDAMYWYRQDPGQGLRLIYYSQIVNDFQKGDIAEGYSVSREKKESFPLTVTSAQKNPTAFYLCASSIGVGFPGYTFGSGTRLTVV.

This rearrangement joins TRBV18 to TRBJ2-7; 9 positions agree with TRBD1. CDR1 and CDR2 from the germline V gene are KGHSH and LQKENI. The CDR3 consists of 15 residues. J was trimmed by 0 bases and V by 6 bases; bases with no gene match: 6. The CDR3 coding sequence is TGTGCCAGCTCCCTACAGGGGGCGCGCTCCTACGAGCAGTACTTC. It codes for CASSLQGARSYEQYF.

The chain joins TRBV30 to TRBJ1-4; TRBD1 agrees at 8 bases. CDR3 length: 14 amino acids. J lost 8 bases, V lost 2 bases, and 7 bases had no gene match. Germline V gives CDR1 GTSNPN, CDR2 SVGIG (reference sequence). CDR3 loop: CAWSPGGPREKLFF. In DNA form, the CDR3 reads TGTGCCTGGAGTCCAGGGGGCCCTAGAGAAAAACTGTTTTTT. The full variable domain, its missing parts supplied by reference TRBV30 and TRBJ1-4, is SQTIHQWPATLVQPVGSPLSLECTVEGTSNPNLYWYRQAAGRGLQLLFYSVGIGQISSEVPQNLSASRPQDRQFILSSKKLLLSDSGFYLCAWSPGGPREKLFFGSGTQLSVL.

The V and J genes are TRBV30 and TRBJ1-1, with D possibly matching TRBD1 (5 bases). Germline V gene sequence: CDR1 GTSNPN, CDR2 SVGIG (reference sequence). The CDR3 runs to 13 residues. V was trimmed by 2 bases and J by 2 bases, leaving 9 bases between them. CDR3 nucleotide sequence: TGTGCCTGGAGTTTCGGGACTAACACTGAAGCTTTCTTT. This encodes CAWSFGTNTEAFF.

The rearrangement links TRBV9 to TRBJ1-3; D is undetermined. The CDR3 is 15 residues long. Germline loops: CDR1 SGDLS, CDR2 YYNGEE. The V gene lost 3 bases and the J gene lost 4 bases, with 14 bases spanning the gap. The CDR3 spells CASSADGGEGNTIYF. The CDR3 DNA follows: TGTGCCAGCAGCGCTGACGGCGGGGAGGGAAACACCATATATTTT.